The 20 T cell receptor beta chains below all came from one sample that was sequenced in a study of early T cells in non-severe SARS-CoV-2 infection. TCRdb independently ran MiXCR on the 5' RACE reads; one entry per CDR3 protein. The sample has 65,000 to 80,000 distinct CDR3 sequences; around 13% are singletons. The sequenced sample consisted of whole blood. Source of these receptors: an adult who was a healthcare worker with PCR-confirmed SARS-CoV-2 infection or an uninfected control (not recorded which).

In this sample, this clonotype turned up many times. The V gene is TRBV3-1, the J gene TRBJ1-3, with no clear D. The CDR3 runs to 15 residues. The V gene lost 0 bases and the J gene lost 0 bases, with 6 bases spanning the gap. Germline lookup yields CDR1 LGHDT and CDR2 YNNKEL (reference sequence). The CDR3 region is CASSQDPSSGNTIYF. DNA of the CDR3: TGTGCCAGCAGCCAAGACCCGAGCTCTGGAAACACCATATATTTT.

This clonotype showed up just a few times. This chain uses TRBV20-1 with TRBJ1-1; D is possibly TRBD1 (6 bases). V was shortened by 7 bases and J by 0 bases, with 12 bases between the two germline ends. Germline V gene data show CDR1 as DFQATT and CDR2 as SNEGSKA (reference sequence). The CDR3 has 13 amino acids. DNA of the CDR3: TGCAGTGGCGGGGACACTCTGAACACTGAAGCTTTCTTT. It specifies CSGGDTLNTEAFF.

This clonotype showed up many times. In nucleotides, the CDR3 is TGTGCCATCAGTGGGACTAGCGGAGAGACCCAAGAGACCCAGTACTTC. It yields the protein CAISGTSGETQETQYF. The rearrangement joins TRBV10-3 to TRBJ2-5; 10 bases fit TRBD2. Germline assignment: CDR1 ENHRY and CDR2 SYGVKD. The V gene end was trimmed by 4 bases and the J gene end by 1 base; junction bases not matched to a gene: 6. The CDR3 has 16 residues.

In its sample, this clonotype was seen a few times. This rearrangement joins TRBV12-3 or TRBV12-4 to TRBJ1-6; D not resolved. V was trimmed by 8 bases and J by 8 bases, leaving 22 bases between them. This CDR3 comprises 16 residues. For the CDR3, the DNA is TGTGCCAGCGCACGATCCCGTTTAGGGTCGTATTCACCCCTCCACTTT. It is translated as CASARSRLGSYSPLHF.

Comments on this clonotype: One end of the junction varies from germline; a read error may be responsible. The rearrangement uses TRBV6-2 or TRBV6-3 and TRBJ2-5; D is possibly TRBD1 (6 bases). This CDR3 contains 16 residues. CDR1 is MNHEY, CDR2 SVGEGT, per germline. CDR3 nucleotide sequence: TGTGCCAGCAGATACTCGACCGGGGACATCCAAGAGACCCAGTACTTC. Encoded protein: CASRYSTGDIQETQYF.

J is TRBJ1-5 and V is TRBV6-6; 7 bases fit TRBD1. The CDR3 is 15 residues long. CDR1 and CDR2 (germline): MNHNY, SVGAGI (reference sequence). Losses at the gene ends were 5 bases for V and 1 base for J; bases not matched to a gene: 5. CDR3 in amino acids: CASSAQGKSNQPQHF. The CDR3, as DNA: TGTGCCAGCAGTGCACAGGGGAAGAGCAATCAGCCCCAGCATTTT.

In its sample, this clonotype was seen a few times. The chain couples TRBV27 to TRBJ2-7; 13 bases are shared with TRBD2. This CDR3 region has 14 residues. Germline V lookup: CDR1 MNHEY, CDR2 SMNVEV (reference sequence). The V gene end was trimmed by 10 bases and the J gene end by 7 bases; junction bases not matched to a gene: 10. CDR3 amino acids: CATKGTSGNGEQYF. CDR3 bases: TGTGCCACGAAAGGGACTAGCGGGAACGGGGAGCAGTACTTC.

The chain links TRBV12-3 or TRBV12-4 to TRBJ2-5, with 9 bases aligning to TRBD1. The V and J ends lost 5 bases and 6 bases, in that order; junction bases with no gene match: 13. The CDR3 length is 16 residues. The CDR3 DNA is TGTGCCAGCAGTCTCCCGTGGACAGGGGAGGGGAAGACCCAGTACTTC. Translating it yields CASSLPWTGEGKTQYF.

This sequence joins TRBV6-2 or TRBV6-3 and TRBJ2-1; TRBD1 agrees at 9 bases. V shed 6 bases, J shed 0 bases, and the junction held 9 bases outside the gene matches. CDR1 is MNHEY, CDR2 SVGEGT, per germline. The CDR3 loop spans 17 amino acids. The CDR3 nucleotides read TGTGCCAGCAGCGGACAGGGGAGGGGGATCTCCTACAATGAGCAGTTCTTC. It encodes CASSGQGRGISYNEQFF.

The chain joins TRBV12-3 or TRBV12-4 to TRBJ2-1, with no clear D. V shed 7 bases and J shed 5 bases, with 12 bases lying between them. The CDR3 is 13 amino acids. CDR3 nucleotides: TGTGCCAGCACCTCTGCGCCGAACAATGAGCAGTTCTTC. Its protein product is CASTSAPNNEQFF.

This chain joins TRBV28 and TRBJ2-7; D is tentatively TRBD1 or TRBD2 (6 bases each). The CDR3 sequence is 14 residues long. Germline CDR1 MDHEN, CDR2 SYDVKM. The germline V and J ends were trimmed by 8 bases and 2 bases, with 16 bases remaining between them. The CDR3 protein is CASLPTGAAYEQYF. The CDR3 bases are TGTGCCAGCTTACCGACGGGGGCGGCCTACGAGCAGTACTTC.

This clonotype occurred many times. This chain links TRBV30 with TRBJ1-2; perhaps TRBD1 as D (5 bases). The germline V gene encodes CDR1 GTSNPN and CDR2 SVGIG (reference sequence). Trimming shortened V by 5 bases and J by 0 bases, and 16 bases separated the two germline ends. This CDR3 contains 15 residues. The CDR3 nucleotides are TGTGCCTGGTACCGGGACTTAAATGCTAACTATGGCTACACCTTC. Its protein is CAWYRDLNANYGYTF.

The CDR3 reads CASSSLRRLGHEQFF. Here the CDR3 DNA reads TGTGCCAGCAGCTCCCTTCGTCGACTGGGCCATGAGCAGTTCTTC. The chain couples TRBV11-2 to TRBJ2-1; D gene ambiguous. Trimming stripped 4 bases from V and 8 bases from J, with 18 bases between. The germline V gene has CDR1 SGHAT and CDR2 FQNNGV. The CDR3 covers 15 residues.

The chain joins TRBV6-5 to TRBJ2-5; D perhaps matches TRBD1 (6 bases). The germline V gene encodes CDR1 MNHEY and CDR2 SVGAGI. V lost 6 bases and J lost 4, with 12 bases in between. CDR3 size: 13 residues. CDR3 bases: TGTGCCAGCAGCCTGGGGGCGTTAGAGACCCAGTACTTC. Translation gives CASSLGALETQYF.

This clonotype turned up a few times. The J gene is TRBJ1-2, the V gene TRBV11-2; D is unresolved. The CDR3 is 17 amino acids. The V gene's germline CDR1 is SGHAT and CDR2 FQNNGV. With 5 bases removed from V and 0 bases from J, the gap between germline ends came to 19 bases. The CDR3 coding sequence is TGTGCCAGCAGCCGCGCCGACTTGGACGCTGCTAACTATGGCTACACCTTC. It specifies CASSRADLDAANYGYTF.

In its sample, this clonotype was seen many times. This rearrangement joins TRBV29-1 to TRBJ1-2; D is unresolved. The CDR3 loop spans 12 amino acids. In germline, CDR1 is SQVTM, CDR2 ANQGSEA. The V end lost 2 bases, the J end lost 4 bases, and 8 bases lay between the germline ends. The CDR3 nucleotides are TGCAGCGTTGAATCCAGACTCTATGGCTACACCTTC. Translating it yields CSVESRLYGYTF.

This clonotype was picked up many times. The J gene is TRBJ1-4, the V gene TRBV5-1; D remains ambiguous. Per the germline V gene, CDR1 is SGHRS and CDR2 is YFSETQ. V shed 1 base and J shed 6 bases, with 7 bases lying between them. This CDR3 is 13 amino acids long. The CDR3 DNA reads TGCGCCAGCAGCTTGTATAAGGATGAAAAACTGTTTTTT. Translating it yields CASSLYKDEKLFF. Full variable domain (rest looked up from reference TRBV5-1 and TRBJ1-4): KAGVTQTPRYLIKTRGQQVTLSCSPISGHRSVSWYQQTPGQGLQFLFEYFSETQRNKGNFPGRFSGRQFSNSRSEMNVSTLELGDSALYLCASSLYKDEKLFFGSGTQLSVL.

V usage is TRBV15 and J usage is TRBJ2-1; D uncertain. The CDR3 is made up of 16 amino acids. Germline V lookup: CDR1 LNHNV, CDR2 YYDKDF (reference sequence). V gave up 0 bases and J gave up 7 bases, with 16 bases separating them. The CDR3 coding sequence is TGTGCCACCAGCAGAGATCAGCTGGCTGCCACGAATGAGCAGTTCTTC. Translated: CATSRDQLAATNEQFF.

CDR3 region: CSVFRPGQANEQFF. Here the CDR3 DNA reads TGCAGCGTTTTCCGGCCTGGACAGGCCAATGAGCAGTTCTTC. The rearrangement uses TRBV29-1 and TRBJ2-1; 7 bases line up with TRBD1. The CDR3 has 14 amino acids. V was pared by 5 bases and J by 6 bases, with 10 bases of the junction left unmatched. Germline V gene data show CDR1 as SQVTM and CDR2 as ANQGSEA.

The sample holds many counts of this clonotype. V usage is TRBV12-3 or TRBV12-4 and J usage is TRBJ2-7, with D unclear. V lost 3 bases to trimming and J lost 1 base, with 7 bases between them. This CDR3 contains 13 residues. The CDR3 DNA is TGTGCCAGCAGTTTGGGCATATCCTACGAGCAGTACTTC. Translating gives CASSLGISYEQYF.